One TCR beta chain is described in this entry. Its antigen target is currently unknown. No quality values exist for individual bases; no much larger clone is one base distant. The CDR3 spans 14 residues, from the cysteine through the phenylalanine. The CDR3 DNA has 42 bases and is translated from base 1. Based on the germline V gene, the CDR1 and CDR2 sequences are MGHDK and SYGVNS. V is pared back by 2 bases and J by 5 bases, with 10 bases lying between the germline termini. TCR beta VDJ combination and CDR3 sequence profiling used genomic DNA as the template. An Illumina HiSeq 2000 was used for TCR repertoire sequencing. The study's processing was this. TRBV/TRBJ rearrangement plots, CDR3 size and DJ length profiles, and Simpson's diversity index were used to assess repertoires. The immunodominant clone was defined as the most abundant DNA sequence in deep sequencing data. CDR3 amino acid sequences were screened for sharing across subjects and compared with published repertoires and the VDJdb database. TCRdb's own reprocessing of the public reads used fastp at Q25 and MiXCR and kept productive beta chains. All rows with the same CDR3 protein become a single entry with the most common DNA and genes. For this entry, the V and J calls and clone size follow TCRdb and not the study's own pipeline. The sample table lists fewer than 300,000 distinct CDR3 sequences, 70% to 85% of them with a count of one. Jointly, the top ten make up 40% to 55% of the sample.

Expansion of CD8+CD57+ cells had been shown by flow cytometry in the patients chosen for sequencing. Every patient had a diagnosis of severe acquired aplastic anemia based on International Study of Aplastic Anemia and Agranulocytosis and Camitta criteria. No patient had received any therapy when blood was sampled. TCR repertoires of sorted CD4+ and CD8+ blood T cells from severe aplastic anemia patients and healthy subjects were deep-sequenced in the study. Patients were enrolled in the USA under clinicaltrials.gov protocols 00001620, 01623167, 00001397, 00071045, 00081523 and 00961064. Ficoll-Paque density gradient centrifugation was used to isolate peripheral blood mononuclear cells. Before DNA extraction, CD4+ and CD8+ T cells were sorted by FACS or by magnetic beads. These data originate in a study of CD8+CD57+ T cells in acquired aplastic anemia (dated by TCRdb to about 2018). For the study in its entirety: Extracted DNA from sorted CD4+ and CD8+ cells averaged approximately 3 ug, ranging from about 0.17 to 27.4 ug. CD8+CD57+ expansion was defined as a frequency above the mean frequency observed in healthy subjects.

Study-wide findings and limitations: CD8+ Simpson's diversity did not differ significantly between patients and healthy controls (P=0.060). Some 30 CD8+ CDR3 sequences were found to be shared between patients and controls, but these sequences appeared to be highly expressed in patients and within the immunodominant clones of the patients.

Rearrangement joined TRBV25-1 to TRBJ1-5; too little of a D gene remains to name it. The specimen sequenced was sorted CD4+, CD8+, or CD8+CD57+ T cells (not recorded which) from PBMCs. This TCR was sampled from a human donor with aplastic anemia. The DNA reads as follows: TGTGCCAGCAGTGAACGAAACTACTATCAGCCCCAGCATTTT. It codes for CASSERNYYQPQHF. With the rest looked up from the reference TRBV25-1 and TRBJ1-5 genes rather than sequenced, the full variable domain is EADIYQTPRYLVIGTGKKITLECSQTMGHDKMYWYQQDPGMELHLIHYSYGVNSTEKGDLSSESTVSRIRTEHFPLTLESARPSHTSQYLCASSERNYYQPQHFGDGTRLSIL.